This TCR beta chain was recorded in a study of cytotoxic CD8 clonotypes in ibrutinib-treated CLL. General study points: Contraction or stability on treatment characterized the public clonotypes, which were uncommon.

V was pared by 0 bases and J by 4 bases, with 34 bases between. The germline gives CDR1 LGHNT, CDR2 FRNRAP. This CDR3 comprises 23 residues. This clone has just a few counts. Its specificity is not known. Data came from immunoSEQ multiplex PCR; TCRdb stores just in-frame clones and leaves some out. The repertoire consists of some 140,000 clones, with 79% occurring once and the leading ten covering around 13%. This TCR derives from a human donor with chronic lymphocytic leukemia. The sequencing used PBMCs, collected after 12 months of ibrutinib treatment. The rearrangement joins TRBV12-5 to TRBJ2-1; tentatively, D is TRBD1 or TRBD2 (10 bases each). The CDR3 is CASGLVRDRGQLARLAGYNEQFF. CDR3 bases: TGTGCTAGTGGTTTGGTACGGGACAGGGGACAGCTAGCGAGACTAGCGGGTTACAATGAGCAGTTCTTC. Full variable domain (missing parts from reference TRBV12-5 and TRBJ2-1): DARVTQTPRHKVTEMGQEVTMRCQPILGHNTVFWYRQTMMQGLELLAYFRNRAPLDDSGMPKDRFSAEMPDATLATLKIQPSEPRDSAVYFCASGLVRDRGQLARLAGYNEQFFGPGTRLTVL.